This TCR beta chain was recovered during a study of T cell responses to AZD1222 COVID-19 vaccine. Clones were sequenced by immunoSEQ multiplex PCR, and TCRdb holds only the in-frame ones, with some missing. The table lists some 120,000 clones, roughly nine tenths of them singletons. The CDR3 spans 15 residues. J lost 3 bases, V lost 10 bases, and 9 bases had no gene match. The germline V gene has CDR1 MNHEY and CDR2 SVGAGI. Study-wide findings and caveats: Without day 14 samples, only post-peak T cell repertoires were studied. The study found Spike-specific TCR breadth and depth rose after two AZD1222 doses.

On this clone itself: The antigen is not known.

Sequencing was performed on peripheral blood, taken on day 0 of AZD1222 vaccination. The rearrangement links TRBV6-5 to TRBJ1-5; 10 bases are shared with TRBD1. The sequence came from an adult in good health. The CDR3 DNA reads TGTGCCACTACGAGGGGACAGGGGACCAATCAGCCCCAGCATTTT. Protein product: CATTRGQGTNQPQHF.